Reported below is one T cell receptor beta chain. The antigen is undetermined. Positively selected for CCR7, the CD45RO-negative cells used as naive CD8 cells excluded terminally differentiated effector memory CD45RA+ cells. Every immunoSEQ plate was one replicate of a subset's evenly spread DNA. Using immunoSEQ multiplex PCR, the repertoire was profiled, and TCRdb retains in-frame clones only, with some absent. The table lists about 2.2 million clones, 90% to 95% of them singletons, with roughly 1.7% in the top ten. The V end was cut by 3 bases, the J end by 5 bases, with 16 bases between. The germline gives CDR1 SGHVS, CDR2 FNYEAQ. The CDR3 contains 15 residues. The data originate from a study of shared clonotypes between healthy human individuals. Overall study findings and caveats: The four-donor shared clonotypes exceeded non-shared clonotypes in generation probability, with non-shared ones scoring lower. It was the few donors that limited the genetic and exposure-history diversity represented. Sample collection involved blood only; tissue repertoires are likely different.

The TCR originated in a man aged 18 to 35 in good health. Some clones in this sample may be carry-over from other donors' samples. Sequencing was carried out using naive CD8+ T cells from PBMCs. The chain couples TRBV7-6 to TRBJ2-5; the D gene is possibly TRBD1 (6 bases). In DNA form, the CDR3 reads TGTGCCAGCAGCTTCACCACAGGGCCGTTGGAGACCCAGTACTTC. Protein product: CASSFTTGPLETQYF.